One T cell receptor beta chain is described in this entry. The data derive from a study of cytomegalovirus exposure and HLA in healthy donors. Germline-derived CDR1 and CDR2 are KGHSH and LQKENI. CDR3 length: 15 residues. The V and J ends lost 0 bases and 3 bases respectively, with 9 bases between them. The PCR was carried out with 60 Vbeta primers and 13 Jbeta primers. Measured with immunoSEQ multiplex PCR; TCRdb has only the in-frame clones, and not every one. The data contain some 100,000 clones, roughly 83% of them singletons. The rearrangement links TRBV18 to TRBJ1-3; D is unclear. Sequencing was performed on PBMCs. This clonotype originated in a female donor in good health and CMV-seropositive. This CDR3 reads CASSPPAAFGNTIYF. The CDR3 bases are TGTGCCAGCTCACCACCAGCCGCCTTTGGAAACACCATATATTTT.